The clone carrying this T cell receptor (beta chain) was observed a few times. Its matching antigen is unknown. The data originate from a study of T cell repertoires in cytomegalovirus infection. Across the whole study: Matching HLA type, along with CMV infection, was indicated by public TCR beta signatures.

In TCRdb, the reads were re-called with MiXCR into one record per CDR3 protein. This sample yields hundreds of thousands of distinct CDR3 sequences, of which 30% to 40% are seen a single time; around 15% belongs to the top ten. Regarding the study as a whole: What dominated the ex vivo response were HLA-C-restricted CMV-specific TCR beta clonotypes.

This specimen consisted of cultured CD8+ T cells from PBMCs, obtained from culture after CMV antigen stimulation. This clonotype was obtained from a human donor in good health (CMV status not recorded). Some clones in this sample may be carry-over from other donors' samples.

The CDR3 sequence: CASSQTTGGKSYGYTF. The CDR3, as DNA: TGCGCCAGCAGCCAAACAACAGGGGGCAAGAGCTATGGCTACACCTTC. The chain uses TRBV4-1 and TRBJ1-2; 9 positions agree with TRBD1. V trimming: 2 bases; J trimming: 4 bases; junction bases outside the gene matches: 8. This CDR3 has 16 amino acids. The germline V gene has CDR1 MGHRA and CDR2 YSYEKL.